The clone carrying this TCR beta chain was seen a single time. The data were taken from a study of T cell responses to AZD1222 COVID-19 vaccine. Generated by immunoSEQ multiplex PCR, the TCRdb table keeps only in-frame clones and is missing some. The table lists more than 85,000 clones, roughly 93% of them singletons. This material consisted of peripheral blood, taken 28 days after the second AZD1222 dose. The receptor comes from an adult who received the AZD1222 COVID-19 vaccine.

The DNA of the CDR3 is TGTGCCAGCACCAAAACACCCTCGCGGGAGCAGTACTTC. Its protein product is CASTKTPSREQYF. This chain joins TRBV7-9 and TRBJ2-7, with D hard to call. Germline-derived CDR1 and CDR2 are SEHNR and FQNEAQ (reference sequence). This CDR3 spans 13 amino acids. V shed 7 bases and J shed 7 bases, with 17 bases lying between them.